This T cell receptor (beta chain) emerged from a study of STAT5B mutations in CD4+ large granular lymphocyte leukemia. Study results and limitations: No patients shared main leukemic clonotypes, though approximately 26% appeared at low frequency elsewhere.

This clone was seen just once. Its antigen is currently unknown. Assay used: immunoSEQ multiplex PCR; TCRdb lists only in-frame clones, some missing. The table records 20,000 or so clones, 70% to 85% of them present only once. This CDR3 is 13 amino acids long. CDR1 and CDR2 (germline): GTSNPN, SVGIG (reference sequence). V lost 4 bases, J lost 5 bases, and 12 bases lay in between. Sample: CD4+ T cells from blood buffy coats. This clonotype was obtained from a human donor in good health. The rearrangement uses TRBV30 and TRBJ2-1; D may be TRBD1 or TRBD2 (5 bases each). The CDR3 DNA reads TGTGCCTGGAACCCCCGGGGCAACAATGAGCAGTTCTTC. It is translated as CAWNPRGNNEQFF.